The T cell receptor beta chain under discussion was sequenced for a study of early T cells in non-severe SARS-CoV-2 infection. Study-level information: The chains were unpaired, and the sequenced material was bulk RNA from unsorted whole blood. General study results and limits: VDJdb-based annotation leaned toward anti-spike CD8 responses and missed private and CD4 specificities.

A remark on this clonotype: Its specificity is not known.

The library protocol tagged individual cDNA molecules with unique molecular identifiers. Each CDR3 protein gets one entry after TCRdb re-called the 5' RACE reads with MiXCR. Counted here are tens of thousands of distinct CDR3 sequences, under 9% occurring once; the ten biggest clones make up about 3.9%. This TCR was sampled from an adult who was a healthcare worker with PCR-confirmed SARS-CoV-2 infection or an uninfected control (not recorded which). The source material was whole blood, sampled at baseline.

The chain's CDR3 is CASSLSQTSGRATEEQYF. The CDR3 DNA reads TGTGCCAGCAGCTTATCCCAGACTAGCGGGAGGGCAACGGAAGAGCAGTACTTC. The V and J genes are TRBV11-2 and TRBJ2-7; 14 bases are a match to TRBD2. Trimming cost V 2 bases and J 7 bases; bases outside gene matches: 13. This CDR3 comprises 18 residues. The germline V gene has CDR1 SGHAT and CDR2 FQNNGV.